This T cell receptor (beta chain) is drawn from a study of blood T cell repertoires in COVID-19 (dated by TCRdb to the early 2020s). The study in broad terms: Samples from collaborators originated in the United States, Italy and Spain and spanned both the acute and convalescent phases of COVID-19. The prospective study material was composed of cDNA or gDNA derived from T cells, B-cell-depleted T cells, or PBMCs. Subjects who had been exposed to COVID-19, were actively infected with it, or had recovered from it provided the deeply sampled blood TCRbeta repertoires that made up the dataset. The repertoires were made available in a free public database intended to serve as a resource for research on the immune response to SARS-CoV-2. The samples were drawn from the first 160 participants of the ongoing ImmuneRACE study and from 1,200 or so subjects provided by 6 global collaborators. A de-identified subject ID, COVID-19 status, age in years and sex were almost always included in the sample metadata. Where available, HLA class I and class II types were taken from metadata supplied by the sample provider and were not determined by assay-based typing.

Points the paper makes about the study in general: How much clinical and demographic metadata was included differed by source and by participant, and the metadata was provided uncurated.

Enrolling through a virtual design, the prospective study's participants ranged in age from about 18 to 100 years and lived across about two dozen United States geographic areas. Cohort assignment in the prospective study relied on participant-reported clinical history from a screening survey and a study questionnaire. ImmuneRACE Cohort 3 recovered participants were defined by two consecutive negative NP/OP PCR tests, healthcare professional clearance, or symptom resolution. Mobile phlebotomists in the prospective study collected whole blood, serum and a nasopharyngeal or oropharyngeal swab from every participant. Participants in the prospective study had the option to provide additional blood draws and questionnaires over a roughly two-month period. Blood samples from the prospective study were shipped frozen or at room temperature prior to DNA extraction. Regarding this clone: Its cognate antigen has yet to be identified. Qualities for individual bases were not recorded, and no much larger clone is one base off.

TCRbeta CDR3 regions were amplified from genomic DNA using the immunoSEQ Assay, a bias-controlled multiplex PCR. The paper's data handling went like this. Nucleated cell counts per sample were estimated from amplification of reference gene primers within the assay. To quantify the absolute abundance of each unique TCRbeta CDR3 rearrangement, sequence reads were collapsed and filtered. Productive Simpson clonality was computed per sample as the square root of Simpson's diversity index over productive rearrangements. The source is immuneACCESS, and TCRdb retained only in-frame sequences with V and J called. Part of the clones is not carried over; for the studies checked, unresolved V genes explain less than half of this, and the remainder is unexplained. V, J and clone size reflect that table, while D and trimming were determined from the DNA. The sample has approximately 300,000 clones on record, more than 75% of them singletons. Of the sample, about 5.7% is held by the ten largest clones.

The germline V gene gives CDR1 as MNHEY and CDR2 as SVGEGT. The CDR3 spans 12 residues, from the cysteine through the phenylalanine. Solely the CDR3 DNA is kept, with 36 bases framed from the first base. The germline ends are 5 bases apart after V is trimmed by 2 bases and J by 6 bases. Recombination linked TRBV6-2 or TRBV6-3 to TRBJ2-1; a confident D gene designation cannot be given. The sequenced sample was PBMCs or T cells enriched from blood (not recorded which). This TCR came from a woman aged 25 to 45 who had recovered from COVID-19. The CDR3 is CASSYGPNEQFF. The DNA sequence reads TGTGCCAGCAGTTACGGCCCCAATGAGCAGTTCTTC.